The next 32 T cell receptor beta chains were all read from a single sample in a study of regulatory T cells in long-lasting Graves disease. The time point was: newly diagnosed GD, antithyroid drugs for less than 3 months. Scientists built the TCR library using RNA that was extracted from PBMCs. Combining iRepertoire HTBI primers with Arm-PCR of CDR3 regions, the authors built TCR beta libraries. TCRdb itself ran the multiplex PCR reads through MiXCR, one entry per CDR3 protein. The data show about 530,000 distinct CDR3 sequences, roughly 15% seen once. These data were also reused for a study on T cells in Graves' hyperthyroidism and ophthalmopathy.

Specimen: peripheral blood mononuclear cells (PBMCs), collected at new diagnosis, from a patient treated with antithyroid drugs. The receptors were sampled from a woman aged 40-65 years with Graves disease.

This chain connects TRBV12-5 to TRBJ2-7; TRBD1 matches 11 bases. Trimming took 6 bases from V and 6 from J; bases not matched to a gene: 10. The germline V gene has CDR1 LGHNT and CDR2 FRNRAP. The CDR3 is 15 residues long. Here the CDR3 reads CASGLGTGGLGEQYF. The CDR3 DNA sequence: TGTGCTAGTGGACTCGGGACAGGGGGGCTCGGCGAGCAGTACTTC.

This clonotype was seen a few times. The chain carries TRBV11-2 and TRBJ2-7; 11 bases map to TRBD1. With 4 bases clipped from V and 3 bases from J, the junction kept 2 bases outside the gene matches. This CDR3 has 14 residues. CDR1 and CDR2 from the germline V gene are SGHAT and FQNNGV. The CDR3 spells CASSSGQGDYEQYF. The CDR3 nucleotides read TGTGCCAGCAGCTCGGGACAGGGGGACTACGAGCAGTACTTC.

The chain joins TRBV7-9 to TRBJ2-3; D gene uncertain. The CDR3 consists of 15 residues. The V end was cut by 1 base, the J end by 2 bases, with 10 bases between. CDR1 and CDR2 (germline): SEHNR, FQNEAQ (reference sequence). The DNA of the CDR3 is TGTGCCAGCAGCTTAGGAGAGGATTTCACAGATACGCAGTATTTT. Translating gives CASSLGEDFTDTQYF.

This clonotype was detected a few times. In DNA form, the CDR3 reads TGTGCCAGTAGGGGCAGTTGGTCGACTAACTATGGCTACACCTTC. Translating it yields CASRGSWSTNYGYTF. The chain uses TRBV19 and TRBJ1-2, with D unresolved. Germline CDR1 LNHDA, CDR2 SQIVND (reference sequence). Deletions cut 6 bases from V and 0 bases from J, with 14 bases between. The CDR3 is 15 amino acids. Looking up the rest from reference TRBV19 and TRBJ1-2 gives the full variable domain: DGGITQSPKYLFRKEGQNVTLSCEQNLNHDAMYWYRQDPGQGLRLIYYSQIVNDFQKGDIAEGYSVSREKKESFPLTVTSAQKNPTAFYLCASRGSWSTNYGYTFGSGTRLTVV.

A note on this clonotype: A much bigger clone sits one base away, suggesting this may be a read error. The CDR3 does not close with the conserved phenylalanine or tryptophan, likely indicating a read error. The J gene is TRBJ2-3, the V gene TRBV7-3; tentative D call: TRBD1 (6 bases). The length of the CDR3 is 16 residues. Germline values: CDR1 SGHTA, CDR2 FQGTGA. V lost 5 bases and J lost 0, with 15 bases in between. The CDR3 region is CASSATGYSSTDTQYL. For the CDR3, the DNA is TGTGCCAGCAGCGCTACAGGGTATTCTAGCACAGATACGCAGTATCTT.

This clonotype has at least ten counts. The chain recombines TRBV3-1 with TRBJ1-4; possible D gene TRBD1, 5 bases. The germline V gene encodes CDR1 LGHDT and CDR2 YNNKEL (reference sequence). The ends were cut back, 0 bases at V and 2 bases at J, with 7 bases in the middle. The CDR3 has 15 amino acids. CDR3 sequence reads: CASSQDRATNEKLFF. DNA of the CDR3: TGTGCCAGCAGCCAAGACAGGGCGACTAATGAAAAACTGTTTTTT.

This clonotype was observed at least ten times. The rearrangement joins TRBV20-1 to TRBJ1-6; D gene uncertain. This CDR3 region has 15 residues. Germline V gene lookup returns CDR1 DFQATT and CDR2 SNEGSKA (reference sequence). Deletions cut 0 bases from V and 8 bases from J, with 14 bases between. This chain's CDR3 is CSARDRAGRYSPLHF. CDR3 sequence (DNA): TGCAGTGCTAGAGATAGGGCCGGCAGATATTCACCCCTCCACTTT.

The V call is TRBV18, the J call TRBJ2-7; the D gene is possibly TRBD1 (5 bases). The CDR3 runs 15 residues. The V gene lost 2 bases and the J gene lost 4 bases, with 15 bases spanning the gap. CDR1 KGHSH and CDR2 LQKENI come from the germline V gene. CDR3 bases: TGTGCCAGCTCACCATTTGATTCCCAGGGATACGAGCAGTACTTC. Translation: CASSPFDSQGYEQYF.

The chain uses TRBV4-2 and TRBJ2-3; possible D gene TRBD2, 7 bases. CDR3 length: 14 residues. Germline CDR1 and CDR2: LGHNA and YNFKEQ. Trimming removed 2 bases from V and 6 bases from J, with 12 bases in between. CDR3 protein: CASSQTRGGDTQYF. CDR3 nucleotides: TGTGCCAGCAGCCAAACTAGGGGGGGGGATACGCAGTATTTT.

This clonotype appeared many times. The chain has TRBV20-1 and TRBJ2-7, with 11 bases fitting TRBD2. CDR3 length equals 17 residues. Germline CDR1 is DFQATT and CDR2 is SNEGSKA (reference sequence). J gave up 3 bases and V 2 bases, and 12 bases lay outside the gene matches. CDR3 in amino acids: CSARQGSGGAKIYEQYF. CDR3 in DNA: TGCAGTGCTAGACAGGGTAGCGGGGGGGCCAAGATCTACGAGCAGTACTTC.

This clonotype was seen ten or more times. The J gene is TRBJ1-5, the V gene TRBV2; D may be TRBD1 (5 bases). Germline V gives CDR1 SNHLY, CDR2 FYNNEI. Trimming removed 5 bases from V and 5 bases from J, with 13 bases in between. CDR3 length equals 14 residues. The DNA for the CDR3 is TGTGCCAGCAGTCACGGGACGAGGGATCAGCCCCAGCATTTT. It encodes CASSHGTRDQPQHF.

This CDR3 reads CASCLAGTDTQYF. In DNA form, the CDR3 reads TGTGCCAGCTGCTTAGCGGGCACAGATACGCAGTATTTT. V is TRBV2 and J is TRBJ2-3, with D perhaps TRBD2 (6 bases). The CDR3 has 13 residues. The V end was cut by 8 bases, the J end by 1 base, with 10 bases between. The germline V gene has CDR1 SNHLY and CDR2 FYNNEI.

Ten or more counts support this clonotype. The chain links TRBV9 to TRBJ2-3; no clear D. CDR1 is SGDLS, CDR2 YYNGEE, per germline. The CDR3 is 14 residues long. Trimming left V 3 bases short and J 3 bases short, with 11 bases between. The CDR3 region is CASSAGSGTDTQYF. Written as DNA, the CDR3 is TGTGCCAGCAGCGCCGGGTCGGGTACAGATACGCAGTATTTT.

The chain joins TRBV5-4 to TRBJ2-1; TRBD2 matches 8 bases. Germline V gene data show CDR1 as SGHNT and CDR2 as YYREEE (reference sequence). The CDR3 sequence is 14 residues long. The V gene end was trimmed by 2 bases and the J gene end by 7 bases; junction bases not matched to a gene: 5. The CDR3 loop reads CASSFFAGGNEQFF. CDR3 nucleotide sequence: TGTGCCAGCAGCTTTTTTGCGGGGGGTAATGAGCAGTTCTTC.

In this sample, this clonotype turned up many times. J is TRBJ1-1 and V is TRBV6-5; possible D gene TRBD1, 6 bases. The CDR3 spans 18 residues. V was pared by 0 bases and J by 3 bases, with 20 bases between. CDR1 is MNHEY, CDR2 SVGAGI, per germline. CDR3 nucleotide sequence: TGTGCCAGCAGTTACTCGGGGAGGTTCGGGGGGCGCGACACTGAAGCTTTCTTT. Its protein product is CASSYSGRFGGRDTEAFF.

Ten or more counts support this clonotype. Here the CDR3 reads CASSKGPPQGIHLYEQYF. The CDR3 DNA reads TGTGCCAGCAGTAAGGGGCCCCCACAGGGGATTCACCTCTACGAGCAGTACTTC. The chain employs TRBV12-3 or TRBV12-4 and TRBJ2-7; 7 bases fit TRBD1. V was clipped by 5 bases and J by 3 bases; unmatched bases: 19. This CDR3 region has 18 residues.

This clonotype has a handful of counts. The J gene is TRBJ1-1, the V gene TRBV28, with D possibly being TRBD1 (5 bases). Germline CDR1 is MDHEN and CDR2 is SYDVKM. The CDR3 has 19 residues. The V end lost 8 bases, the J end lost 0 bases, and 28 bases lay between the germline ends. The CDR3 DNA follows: TGTGCCAGCTCACTTTCCAGGGCAGGGAGTTCCCCAATGAACACTGAAGCTTTCTTT. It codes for CASSLSRAGSSPMNTEAFF.

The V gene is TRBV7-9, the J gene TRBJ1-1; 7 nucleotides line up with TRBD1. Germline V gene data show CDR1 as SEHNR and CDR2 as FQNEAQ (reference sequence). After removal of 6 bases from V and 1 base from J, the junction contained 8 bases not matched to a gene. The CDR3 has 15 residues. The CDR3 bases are TGTGCCAGCAGACCACCGGGACAGCAGAACACTGAAGCTTTCTTT. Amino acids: CASRPPGQQNTEAFF.

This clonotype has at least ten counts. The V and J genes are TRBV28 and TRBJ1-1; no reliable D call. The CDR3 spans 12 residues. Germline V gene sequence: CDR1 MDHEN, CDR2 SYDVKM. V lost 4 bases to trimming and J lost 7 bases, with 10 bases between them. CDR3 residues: CASSWAGREAFF. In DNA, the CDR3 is TGTGCCAGCAGTTGGGCAGGCCGTGAAGCTTTCTTT.

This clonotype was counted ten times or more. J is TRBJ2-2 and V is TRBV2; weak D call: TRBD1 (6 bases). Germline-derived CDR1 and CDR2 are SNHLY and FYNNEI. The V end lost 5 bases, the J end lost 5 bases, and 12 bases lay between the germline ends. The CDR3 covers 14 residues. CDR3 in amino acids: CASSLDSKTGELFF. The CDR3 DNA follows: TGTGCCAGCAGTCTGGACAGCAAGACCGGGGAGCTGTTTTTT.

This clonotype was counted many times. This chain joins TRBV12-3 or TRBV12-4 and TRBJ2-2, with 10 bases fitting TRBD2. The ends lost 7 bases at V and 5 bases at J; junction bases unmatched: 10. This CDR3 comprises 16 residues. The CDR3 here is CASKGASGGATGELFF. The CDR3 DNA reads TGTGCCAGCAAAGGGGCTAGCGGGGGAGCAACCGGGGAGCTGTTTTTT.

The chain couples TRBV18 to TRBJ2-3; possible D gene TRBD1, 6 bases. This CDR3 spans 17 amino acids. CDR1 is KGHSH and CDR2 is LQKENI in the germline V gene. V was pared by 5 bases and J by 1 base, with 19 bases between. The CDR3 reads CASSSQRRQARTDTQYF. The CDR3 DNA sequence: TGTGCCAGCTCATCACAACGGAGACAGGCACGCACAGATACGCAGTATTTT.

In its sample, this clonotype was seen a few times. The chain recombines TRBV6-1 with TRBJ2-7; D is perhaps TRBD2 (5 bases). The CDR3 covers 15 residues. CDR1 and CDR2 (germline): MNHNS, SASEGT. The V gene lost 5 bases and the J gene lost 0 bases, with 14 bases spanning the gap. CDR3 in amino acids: CASSLEGSGSYEQYF. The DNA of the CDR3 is TGTGCCAGCAGTCTAGAGGGTTCCGGCTCCTACGAGCAGTACTTC.

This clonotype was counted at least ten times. CDR3 in DNA: TGTGCCAGCAGCTTAGCGTATTCGTACGAGCAGTACTTC. It yields the protein CASSLAYSYEQYF. This sequence joins TRBV7-8 and TRBJ2-7; D not certain. Germline CDR1 SGHVS, CDR2 FQNEAQ. The CDR3 has 13 residues. With 0 bases removed from V and 4 bases from J, the gap between germline ends came to 7 bases.

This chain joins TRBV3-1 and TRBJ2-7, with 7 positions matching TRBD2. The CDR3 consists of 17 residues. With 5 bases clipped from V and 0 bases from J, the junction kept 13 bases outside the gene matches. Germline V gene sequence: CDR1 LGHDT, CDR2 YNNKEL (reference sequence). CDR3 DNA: TGTGCCAGCAGCAAATTCTCAGGGAGGGAGTTCTCCTACGAGCAGTACTTC. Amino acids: CASSKFSGREFSYEQYF.

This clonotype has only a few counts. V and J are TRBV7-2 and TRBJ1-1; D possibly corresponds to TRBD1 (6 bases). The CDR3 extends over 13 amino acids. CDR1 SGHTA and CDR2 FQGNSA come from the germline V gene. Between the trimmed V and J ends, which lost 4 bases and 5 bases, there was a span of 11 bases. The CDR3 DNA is TGTGCCAGCAGCTGGGGGCAGAGGACTGAAGCTTTCTTT. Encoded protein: CASSWGQRTEAFF. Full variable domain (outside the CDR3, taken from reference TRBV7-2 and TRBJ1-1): GAGVSQSPSNKVTEKGKDVELRCDPISGHTALYWYRQSLGQGLEFLIYFQGNSAPDKSGLPSDRFSAERTGGSVSTLTIQRTQQEDSAVYLCASSWGQRTEAFFGQGTRLTVV.

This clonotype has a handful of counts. The CDR3 region is CASSPFHESGYTF. The CDR3 DNA is TGTGCCAGCTCACCTTTTCACGAATCCGGCTACACCTTC. The chain recombines TRBV18 with TRBJ1-2, with no clear D. V was clipped by 3 bases and J by 8 bases, with 13 bases between them. This CDR3 has 13 amino acids. Germline assignment: CDR1 KGHSH and CDR2 LQKENI.

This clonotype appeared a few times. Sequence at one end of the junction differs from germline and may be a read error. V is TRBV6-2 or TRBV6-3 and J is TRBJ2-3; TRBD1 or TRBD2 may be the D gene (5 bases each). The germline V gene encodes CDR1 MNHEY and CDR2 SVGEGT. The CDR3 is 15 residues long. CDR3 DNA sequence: TGTGCCAGCAGCTACTACCGGGACGAAAGATATACGCAGTATTTT. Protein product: CASSYYRDERYTQYF.

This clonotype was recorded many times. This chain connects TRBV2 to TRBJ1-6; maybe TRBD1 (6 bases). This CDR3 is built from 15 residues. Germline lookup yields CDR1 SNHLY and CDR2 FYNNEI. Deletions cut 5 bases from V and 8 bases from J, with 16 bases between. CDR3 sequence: CASSLTGRGDSPLHF. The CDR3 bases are TGTGCCAGCAGTCTAACGGGCAGGGGTGATTCACCCCTCCACTTT.

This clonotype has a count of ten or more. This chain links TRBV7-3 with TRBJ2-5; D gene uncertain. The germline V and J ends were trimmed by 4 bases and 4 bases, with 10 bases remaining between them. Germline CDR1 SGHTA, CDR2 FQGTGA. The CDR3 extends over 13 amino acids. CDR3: CASSSRNLETQYF. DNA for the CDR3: TGTGCCAGCAGCTCCCGAAACTTAGAGACCCAGTACTTC. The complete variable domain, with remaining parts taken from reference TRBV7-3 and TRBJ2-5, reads GAGVSQTPSNKVTEKGKYVELRCDPISGHTALYWYRQSLGQGPEFLIYFQGTGAADDSGLPNDRFFAVRPEGSVSTLKIQRTERGDSAVYLCASSSRNLETQYFGPGTRLLVL.

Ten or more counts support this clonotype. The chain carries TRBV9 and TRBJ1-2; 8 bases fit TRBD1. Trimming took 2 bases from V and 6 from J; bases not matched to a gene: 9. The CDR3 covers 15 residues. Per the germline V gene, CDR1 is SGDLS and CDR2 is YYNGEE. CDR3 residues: CASSVSPDRVNGYTF. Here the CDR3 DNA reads TGTGCCAGCAGCGTCTCCCCGGACAGGGTGAATGGCTACACCTTC.

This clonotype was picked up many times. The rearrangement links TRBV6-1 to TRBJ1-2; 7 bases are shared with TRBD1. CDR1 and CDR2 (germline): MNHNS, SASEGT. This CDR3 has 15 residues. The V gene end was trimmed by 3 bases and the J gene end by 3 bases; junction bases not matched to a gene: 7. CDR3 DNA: TGTGCCAGCAGTGAGGTCCTACAGGGGCACTATGGCTACACCTTC. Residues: CASSEVLQGHYGYTF.